This T cell receptor (beta chain) was identified in a study of blood T cell repertoires in COVID-19. On the study more broadly: Acute-phase and convalescent COVID-19 samples originated in the United States, Italy and Spain. In each case, the material was cDNA or gDNA derived from T cells, B-cell-depleted T cells, or PBMCs.

As originally analysed: Estimated nucleated cell counts came from reference gene primer amplification. Only in-frame clones appear in the TCRdb table, and some are missing; sequencing was by immunoSEQ multiplex PCR. That table is the source of V, J and clone size, and D and trimming were worked out from the DNA. Of over 65,000 clones in the sample, 75% to 95% were seen once. Trimming pared 0 bases from V and 4 bases from J, leaving 7 bases between. This CDR3 comprises 14 residues. From germline, CDR1 is SGHNT and CDR2 YYREEE (reference sequence). The sequenced sample was peripheral blood. The TCR originated in a woman older than 75 with acute or convalescent COVID-19. This chain connects TRBV5-4 to TRBJ2-2; TRBD1 is a possible D gene (6 bases). CDR3 nucleotide sequence: TGTGCCAGCAGCTTGGAGGGGGTCACCGGGGAGCTGTTTTTT. It specifies CASSLEGVTGELFF.